Below are 10 T cell receptor beta chains sequenced from a single sample in a study of T cell responses to AZD1222 COVID-19 vaccine. Repertoires were generated with immunoSEQ multiplex PCR, while TCRdb's copy carries only in-frame clones and drops some. The table includes just over 70,000 clones, approximately 81% detected once. The starting material was peripheral blood, obtained on day 0 of AZD1222 vaccination. Every receptor here comes from an adult in good health.

The CDR3 sequence is CASSPRGLRETQYF. CDR3 in DNA: TGTGCCAGCAGCCCCCGCGGGCTGAGAGAGACCCAGTACTTC. The chain joins TRBV11-3 to TRBJ2-5; D may be TRBD2 (5 bases). V lost 5 bases and J lost 4, with 14 bases in between. The CDR3 contains 14 residues. In germline, CDR1 is SGHNT, CDR2 YENEEA.

This clone occurred once. This chain connects TRBV30 to TRBJ1-3; perhaps TRBD1 as D (5 bases). The V end was cut by 5 bases, the J end by 0 bases, with 11 bases between. The germline CDR1 and CDR2 sequences are GTSNPN and SVGIG (reference sequence). The CDR3 sequence is 14 residues long. The DNA for the CDR3 is TGTGCCTGGGGGGACGCTAGCTCTGGAAACACCATATATTTT. This encodes CAWGDASSGNTIYF.

This sequence joins TRBV3-1 (or the pseudogene TRBV3-2) and TRBJ1-6; D is uncertain. V was pared by 3 bases and J by 9 bases, with 9 bases between. Germline CDR1 LGHDT, CDR2 YNNKEL (reference sequence). This CDR3 spans 13 amino acids. The CDR3 DNA reads as TGTGCCAGCAGCCACAGGACCGTTTCACCCCTCCACTTT. Translation gives CASSHRTVSPLHF.

A single count supports this clone. The V call is TRBV5-1, the J call TRBJ2-3; TRBD1 aligns across 7 bases. The V segment lost 0 bases and the J segment 4 bases; nucleotides outside the gene matches: 2. From germline, CDR1 is SGHRS and CDR2 YFSETQ. The CDR3 sequence is 14 residues long. CDR3 protein: CASSLVRGSDTQYF. The CDR3 DNA reads as TGCGCCAGCAGCTTGGTCAGGGGGTCAGATACGCAGTATTTT.

The chain joins TRBV24-1 to TRBJ1-5, with D unresolved. Trimming took 3 bases from V and 4 from J, leaving 9 bases between them. In germline, CDR1 is KGHDR, CDR2 SFDVKD. CDR3 size: 14 residues. CDR3 bases: TGTGCCACCAGTGATCATACAGATAATCAGCCCCAGCATTTT. Protein product: CATSDHTDNQPQHF.

The chain carries TRBV7-9 and TRBJ1-4; D gene unclear. This CDR3 has 13 residues. Between the trimmed V and J ends, which lost 4 bases and 5 bases, there was a span of 8 bases. In germline, CDR1 is SEHNR, CDR2 FQNEAQ (reference sequence). The CDR3 DNA is TGTGCCAGCAGCTCAAACCGAAATGAAAAACTGTTTTTT. Protein: CASSSNRNEKLFF.

V gene TRBV6-5 combines with J gene TRBJ1-2; D uncertain. This CDR3 region has 13 residues. V shed 6 bases and J shed 5 bases, with 13 bases lying between them. CDR1 and CDR2 from the germline V gene are MNHEY and SVGAGI. The DNA of the CDR3 is TGTGCCAGCAGCCCAACTACCCCGTATGGCTACACCTTC. This translates into CASSPTTPYGYTF.

In this sample, this clone turned up a few times. This sequence joins TRBV27 and TRBJ2-7; possibly TRBD1 for D (6 bases). CDR3 size: 12 residues. Deletions cut 8 bases from V and 4 bases from J, with 12 bases between. Germline V gene sequence: CDR1 MNHEY, CDR2 SMNVEV (reference sequence). This CDR3 is CASGGVRYEQYF. For the CDR3, the DNA is TGTGCCAGCGGGGGCGTTCGGTACGAGCAGTACTTC.

This chain uses TRBV27 with TRBJ1-1; D gene ambiguous. The V end lost 4 bases, the J end lost 4 bases, and 13 bases lay between the germline ends. The CDR3 is 14 residues long. Germline assignment: CDR1 MNHEY and CDR2 SMNVEV (reference sequence). CDR3 sequence: CASSWVKGATEAFF. The DNA for the CDR3 is TGTGCCAGCAGTTGGGTGAAGGGAGCCACTGAAGCTTTCTTT.

The rearrangement uses TRBV5-1 and TRBJ1-2; maybe TRBD1 (5 bases). Germline V gives CDR1 SGHRS, CDR2 YFSETQ. CDR3 length: 16 residues. V lost 0 bases and J lost 0, with 12 bases in between. CDR3 coding DNA: TGCGCCAGCAGCTTGGTTGGGGCTGCAGCTAACTATGGCTACACCTTC. This codes for CASSLVGAAANYGYTF. Variable domain in full (rest from reference TRBV5-1 and TRBJ1-2): KAGVTQTPRYLIKTRGQQVTLSCSPISGHRSVSWYQQTPGQGLQFLFEYFSETQRNKGNFPGRFSGRQFSNSRSEMNVSTLELGDSALYLCASSLVGAAANYGYTFGSGTRLTVV.